This TCR beta chain is from a study of T cell responses to AZD1222 COVID-19 vaccine. Looking at the study overall: Second-dose intervals of approximately 4 or approximately 12 weeks were pooled. Overall study findings and caveats: Across the whole spike, CD4 TCRs peaked at regions 160-218 and 743-854. Most donors were white British, females outnumbered males, and clonal diversity was possibly underestimated.

With respect to this clone: Antigen: not known.

Germline-derived CDR1 and CDR2 are WNHNN and SYGVQD (reference sequence). This CDR3 spans 15 amino acids. Deletions cut 0 bases from V and 5 bases from J, with 13 bases between. Sequencing used immunoSEQ multiplex PCR; TCRdb keeps in-frame clones, though not all of them. Of fewer than 120,000 clones in the sample, about 87% were seen once. Here the sequenced sample was peripheral blood, taken on day 0 of AZD1222 vaccination. The source of this sequence is an adult in good health. The rearrangement links TRBV10-1 to TRBJ1-2, with D maybe TRBD1 (5 bases). The CDR3 DNA reads TGCGCCAGCAGTGAGTCATTGGGGACCGAGTATGGCTACACCTTC. Amino acids: CASSESLGTEYGYTF.